These T cell receptor beta chains were read from a single sample in a study of blood T cell repertoires in COVID-19. Produced via immunoSEQ multiplex PCR; TCRdb's table is partial and in-frame only. The sample lists roughly 70,000 clones, around 82% seen once, with 25% to 30% in the top ten. Sequencing was performed on peripheral blood. All receptors derive from a human donor in a cohort sampled during active COVID-19. The CDR3 runs from the conserved cysteine through the conserved F or W. Each record gives: clone size, D gene, J gene, V gene, CDR3 protein, CDR3 DNA. A D gene is named only where the DNA matches it firmly. The listing skips clone size in some rows; elsewhere it reads once, few, many or a size class.

clone size: once
D gene: -
J gene: TRBJ1-6
V gene: TRBV11-3
CDR3 protein: CASSSPQGNNSPLHF
CDR3 DNA: TGTGCCAGCAGCTCCCCACAGGGAAATAATTCACCCCTCCACTTT

clone size: -
D gene: TRBD1
J gene: TRBJ2-5
V gene: TRBV6-2/TRBV6-3
CDR3 protein: CASRPAGQGQETQYF
CDR3 DNA: TGTGCCAGCAGGCCTGCAGGACAGGGACAAGAGACCCAGTACTTC

clone size: -
D gene: TRBD1
J gene: TRBJ2-5
V gene: TRBV6-2/TRBV6-3
CDR3 protein: CASSPGDRGPLPQETQYF
CDR3 DNA: TGTGCCAGCAGCCCCGGGGACAGGGGGCCCCTACCCCAAGAGACCCAGTACTTC

clone size: -
D gene: TRBD2
J gene: TRBJ2-1
V gene: TRBV13
CDR3 protein: CASSSGLAGNNEQFF
CDR3 DNA: TGTGCCAGCAGCTCCGGACTAGCGGGGAACAATGAGCAGTTCTTC

clone size: few
D gene: TRBD2
J gene: TRBJ2-7
V gene: TRBV7-8
CDR3 protein: CASSLSAPLSGGAYEQYF
CDR3 DNA: TGTGCCAGCAGCTTATCTGCCCCACTAAGCGGGGGGGCCTACGAGCAGTACTTC

clone size: -
D gene: -
J gene: TRBJ1-4
V gene: TRBV29-1
CDR3 protein: CSAWAGNEKLFF
CDR3 DNA: TGCAGCGCCTGGGCCGGTAATGAAAAGCTGTTTTTT

clone size: -
D gene: -
J gene: TRBJ2-4
V gene: TRBV12-3/TRBV12-4
CDR3 protein: CASTHGRKNIQYF
CDR3 DNA: TGTGCCAGCACCCACGGTAGAAAAAACATTCAGTACTTC

clone size: -
D gene: TRBD2
J gene: TRBJ2-7
V gene: TRBV10-3
CDR3 protein: CAISDGGGAPPPYEQYF
CDR3 DNA: TGTGCCATCAGTGATGGCGGGGGGGCCCCTCCTCCTTACGAGCAGTACTTC

clone size: -
D gene: -
J gene: TRBJ2-7
V gene: TRBV9
CDR3 protein: CASSKGGEADYEQYF
CDR3 DNA: TGTGCCAGCAGTAAGGGGGGGGAAGCCGACTACGAGCAGTACTTC

clone size: once
D gene: -
J gene: TRBJ2-7
V gene: TRBV7-2
CDR3 protein: CASSLTPVGGRGEQYF
CDR3 DNA: TGTGCCAGCAGCTTAACCCCCGTTGGGGGCAGGGGCGAGCAGTACTTC

clone size: -
D gene: TRBD1
J gene: TRBJ1-2
V gene: TRBV4-1
CDR3 protein: CASSQSGQGIGGYTF
CDR3 DNA: TGCGCCAGCAGCCAGTCGGGACAGGGAATTGGCGGCTACACCTTC

clone size: -
D gene: TRBD2
J gene: TRBJ2-3
V gene: TRBV5-1
CDR3 protein: CASSLAGRGGADTQYF
CDR3 DNA: TGCGCCAGCAGCTTGGCCGGGCGGGGGGGGGCAGATACGCAGTATTTT

clone size: -
D gene: -
J gene: TRBJ2-6
V gene: TRBV28
CDR3 protein: CASTRGPTVSGANVLTF
CDR3 DNA: TGTGCCAGCACGCGGGGACCGACAGTCTCTGGGGCCAACGTCCTGACTTTC

clone size: -
D gene: -
J gene: TRBJ2-3
V gene: TRBV2
CDR3 protein: CASSEGLASTDTQYF
CDR3 DNA: TGTGCCAGCAGTGAGGGGCTAGCGAGCACAGATACGCAGTATTTT

clone size: -
D gene: -
J gene: TRBJ1-1
V gene: TRBV5-6
CDR3 protein: CASSPRSRLNTEAFF
CDR3 DNA: TGTGCCAGCAGCCCTCGGTCGAGGTTGAACACTGAAGCTTTCTTT

clone size: -
D gene: -
J gene: TRBJ2-1
V gene: TRBV28
CDR3 protein: CASSDQGGNNEQFF
CDR3 DNA: TGTGCCAGCAGTGACCAGGGGGGAAACAATGAGCAGTTCTTC

clone size: -
D gene: TRBD1
J gene: TRBJ1-2
V gene: TRBV29-1
CDR3 protein: CSVRGTDGYTF
CDR3 DNA: TGCAGCGTTCGAGGGACAGATGGCTACACCTTC

clone size: -
D gene: -
J gene: TRBJ2-5
V gene: TRBV7-3
CDR3 protein: CASSLLGRGSRETQYF
CDR3 DNA: TGTGCCAGCAGCTTATTAGGTCGGGGTTCACGGGAGACCCAGTACTTC

clone size: many
D gene: -
J gene: TRBJ2-2
V gene: TRBV7-9
CDR3 protein: CASSLVEVTGELFF
CDR3 DNA: TGTGCCAGCAGCTTAGTTGAGGTGACCGGGGAGCTGTTTTTT

clone size: once
D gene: -
J gene: TRBJ2-2
V gene: TRBV28
CDR3 protein: CASSYSAGELFF
CDR3 DNA: TGTGCCAGCAGTTACTCGGCCGGGGAGCTGTTTTTT

clone size: -
D gene: TRBD1
J gene: TRBJ1-2
V gene: TRBV19
CDR3 protein: CASREGTVGSYGYTF
CDR3 DNA: TGTGCCAGTAGGGAAGGGACAGTTGGAAGCTATGGCTACACCTTC

clone size: -
D gene: TRBD2
J gene: TRBJ2-5
V gene: TRBV27
CDR3 protein: CASSFGLAGRETQYF
CDR3 DNA: TGTGCCAGCAGTTTTGGGCTAGCGGGGAGAGAGACCCAGTACTTC

clone size: once
D gene: TRBD1
J gene: TRBJ1-2
V gene: TRBV5-6
CDR3 protein: CASSENRGQGGYTF
CDR3 DNA: TGTGCCAGCAGCGAAAACAGGGGACAAGGCGGCTACACCTTC

clone size: -
D gene: -
J gene: TRBJ2-3
V gene: TRBV9
CDR3 protein: CASSAQTDTQYF
CDR3 DNA: TGTGCCAGCAGCGCACAAACAGATACGCAGTATTTT

clone size: -
D gene: TRBD2
J gene: TRBJ2-7
V gene: TRBV3-1/TRBV3-2
CDR3 protein: CASSQVSSRGGEQYF
CDR3 DNA: TGTGCCAGCAGCCAAGTCTCATCCCGGGGGGGCGAGCAGTACTTC

clone size: -
D gene: TRBD2
J gene: TRBJ2-1
V gene: TRBV4-1
CDR3 protein: CASSQLAGSEQFF
CDR3 DNA: TGCGCCAGCAGCCAACTAGCGGGGAGTGAGCAGTTCTTC

clone size: -
D gene: TRBD1
J gene: TRBJ1-2
V gene: TRBV6-2/TRBV6-3
CDR3 protein: CASSYTGQGLNGYTF
CDR3 DNA: TGTGCCAGCAGTTACACGGGACAGGGATTGAATGGCTACACCTTC

clone size: -
D gene: -
J gene: TRBJ1-2
V gene: TRBV14
CDR3 protein: CASSQVGRRATTF
CDR3 DNA: TGTGCCAGCAGCCAAGTGGGCAGGCGGGCGACGACCTTC

clone size: few
D gene: TRBD2
J gene: TRBJ2-3
V gene: TRBV18
CDR3 protein: CASSPTGTSGREGNTQYF
CDR3 DNA: TGTGCCAGCTCGCCTACCGGGACTAGCGGCCGTGAGGGGAATACGCAGTATTTT

clone size: -
D gene: TRBD1
J gene: TRBJ1-3
V gene: TRBV27
CDR3 protein: CASSLHRGSGNTIYF
CDR3 DNA: TGTGCCAGCAGTTTACACAGGGGCTCTGGAAACACCATATATTTT

clone size: -
D gene: TRBD1
J gene: TRBJ1-2
V gene: TRBV4-1
CDR3 protein: CASSQPGQENGYTF
CDR3 DNA: TGCGCCAGCAGCCAACCGGGACAGGAGAATGGCTACACCTTC

clone size: -
D gene: -
J gene: TRBJ1-6
V gene: TRBV28
CDR3 protein: CASGSRGSTPLHF
CDR3 DNA: TGTGCCTCGGGGAGCAGGGGATCGACACCCCTCCACTTT

clone size: -
D gene: TRBD2
J gene: TRBJ2-1
V gene: TRBV4-2
CDR3 protein: CASSPIAGVGNEQFF
CDR3 DNA: TGTGCCAGCAGCCCTATAGCGGGGGTGGGTAATGAGCAGTTCTTC

clone size: -
D gene: TRBD2
J gene: TRBJ2-5
V gene: TRBV10-1
CDR3 protein: CASSTGTRGKMLETQYF
CDR3 DNA: TGCGCCAGCAGTACTGGGACTAGGGGCAAAATGTTGGAGACCCAGTACTTC

clone size: few
D gene: -
J gene: TRBJ2-5
V gene: TRBV21-1
CDR3 protein: CASSKVRDRGAETQYF
CDR3 DNA: TGTGCCAGCAGCAAAGTAAGAGACAGGGGTGCTGAGACCCAGTACTTC

clone size: -
D gene: TRBD1
J gene: TRBJ1-1
V gene: TRBV7-9
CDR3 protein: CASSPARPGQGVYGAFF
CDR3 DNA: TGTGCCAGCAGCCCGGCAAGACCGGGACAGGGCGTGTACGGAGCTTTCTTT

clone size: -
D gene: TRBD2
J gene: TRBJ2-5
V gene: TRBV9
CDR3 protein: CASSVRGLAGEETQYF
CDR3 DNA: TGTGCCAGCAGCGTAAGAGGGCTAGCGGGGGAAGAGACCCAGTACTTC

clone size: -
D gene: TRBD2
J gene: TRBJ2-7
V gene: TRBV27
CDR3 protein: CASRSVGGGYEQYF
CDR3 DNA: TGTGCCAGCAGGTCCGTTGGCGGGGGGTACGAGCAGTACTTC

clone size: -
D gene: -
J gene: TRBJ2-5
V gene: TRBV18
CDR3 protein: CASSPGAETQYF
CDR3 DNA: TGTGCCAGCTCACCAGGGGCGGAGACCCAGTACTTC

clone size: -
D gene: TRBD1
J gene: TRBJ2-7
V gene: TRBV27
CDR3 protein: CASSPGTGRSYEQYF
CDR3 DNA: TGTGCCAGCAGTCCCGGGACAGGGCGGTCCTACGAGCAGTACTTC

clone size: -
D gene: TRBD2
J gene: TRBJ2-4
V gene: TRBV2
CDR3 protein: CASTSRGAGKNIQYF
CDR3 DNA: TGTGCCAGCACCTCGCGGGGGGCCGGCAAAAACATTCAGTACTTC

clone size: few
D gene: -
J gene: TRBJ1-3
V gene: TRBV12-3/TRBV12-4
CDR3 protein: CASSLERNTIYF
CDR3 DNA: TGTGCCAGCAGTTTGGAGAGAAACACCATATATTTT

clone size: -
D gene: -
J gene: TRBJ1-1
V gene: TRBV4-1
CDR3 protein: CASSQDRTRGGVEAFF
CDR3 DNA: TGCGCCAGCAGCCAAGATAGGACCCGGGGGGGTGTAGAAGCTTTCTTT